These 24 T cell receptor beta chains share one sample of origin, sequenced in a study of blood T cells in healthy people across ages. Combining a sample-barcoded 5' primer with a J-beta primer mix, a second PCR ran for about 6 to 11 cycles. MiXCR, applied by TCRdb to the 5' RACE reads, yields one record per CDR3 protein. Among over 700,000 distinct CDR3 sequences, about 25% were seen once, and the ten largest hold 8% to 10%. These data were likewise used in another study, on T cells of mothers and their children.

The material sequenced was blood. The receptors originated from a boy between 5 and 17 years old in good health.

V usage is TRBV15 and J usage is TRBJ2-3; D is uncertain. Germline-derived CDR1 and CDR2 are LNHNV and YYDKDF (reference sequence). V lost 0 bases to trimming and J lost 4 bases, with 5 bases between them. The CDR3 totals 13 residues. CDR3 nucleotides: TGTGCCACCAGCAGAGATAGTGCAGATACGCAGTATTTT. Protein sequence: CATSRDSADTQYF.

In this sample, this clonotype turned up a few times. The CDR3: CSARHSGIQNEQFF. The CDR3 bases are TGCAGTGCTAGACATTCAGGGATTCAGAATGAGCAGTTCTTC. This chain uses TRBV20-1 with TRBJ2-1; D possibly corresponds to TRBD1 (5 bases). Trimming cost V 2 bases and J 7 bases, with 15 bases left between them. Germline V gene data show CDR1 as DFQATT and CDR2 as SNEGSKA (reference sequence). This CDR3 has 14 residues.

CDR3 amino acids: CASSLGTGENGYTF. For the CDR3, the DNA is TGTGCCAGCAGCTTAGGAACAGGGGAAAACGGCTACACCTTC. The genes are TRBV7-2 and TRBJ1-2, with 7 bases lining up with TRBD1. The CDR3 has 14 amino acids. Per germline, CDR1 SGHTA and CDR2 FQGNSA. V was pared by 1 base and J by 8 bases, with 7 bases of the junction left unmatched.

The chain recombines TRBV10-3 with TRBJ2-2, with 9 bases fitting TRBD1. Germline V gives CDR1 ENHRY, CDR2 SYGVKD. This CDR3 is built from 16 residues. J was trimmed by 4 bases and V by 3 bases; bases with no gene match: 6. The DNA of the CDR3 is TGTGCCATCAGTGAACCAACAGGGGGCCGCACCGGGGAGCTGTTTTTT. This encodes CAISEPTGGRTGELFF.

The chain combines TRBV29-1 with TRBJ2-5; 9 bases map to TRBD1. The V segment lost 5 bases and the J segment 1 base; nucleotides outside the gene matches: 5. CDR1 SQVTM and CDR2 ANQGSEA come from the germline V gene. The CDR3 contains 14 residues. The CDR3 coding sequence is TGCAGCGTTCCGGGGACAGGGCCCCAAGAGACCCAGTACTTC. Translation gives CSVPGTGPQETQYF. Using reference TRBV29-1 and TRBJ2-5 for the parts outside the CDR3, the full variable domain is SAVISQKPSRDICQRGTSLTIQCQVDSQVTMMFWYRQQPGQSLTLIATANQGSEATYESGFVIDKFPISRPNLTFSTLTVSNMSPEDSSIYLCSVPGTGPQETQYFGPGTRLLVL.

The table lists this clonotype with a few counts. The chain links TRBV28 to TRBJ2-5, with 14 bases identical to TRBD2. Germline V gives CDR1 MDHEN, CDR2 SYDVKM. J was trimmed by 4 bases and V by 5 bases; bases with no gene match: 6. The CDR3 has 16 residues. This CDR3 is CASSQTSGRERETQYF. The CDR3 region has the DNA TGTGCCAGCAGTCAGACTAGCGGGAGGGAAAGAGAGACCCAGTACTTC.

This rearrangement joins TRBV15 to TRBJ2-2, with 10 bases aligning to TRBD1. V shed 0 bases and J 6 bases; nucleotides not matched to a gene: 10. The CDR3 has 18 residues. Germline CDR1 is LNHNV and CDR2 is YYDKDF (reference sequence). The CDR3 nucleotides read TGTGCCACCAGCAGAGAGGAAAGCCGACAGGGGGCCGCCGGGGAGCTGTTTTTT. Its translation is CATSREESRQGAAGELFF.

The chain is built from TRBV20-1 and TRBJ2-5; a possible D gene is TRBD2 (5 bases). Germline CDR1 and CDR2: DFQATT and SNEGSKA (reference sequence). This CDR3 is built from 13 residues. V lost 6 bases to trimming and J lost 2 bases, with 13 bases between them. CDR3 DNA sequence: TGCAGTGCGAAAAGGACGGGACAAGAGACCCAGTACTTC. Residues: CSAKRTGQETQYF.

The chain couples TRBV7-2 to TRBJ2-7; TRBD2 matches at 7 bases. Germline V gene sequence: CDR1 SGHTA, CDR2 FQGNSA. The CDR3 contains 16 residues. Trimming cost V 5 bases and J 3 bases; bases outside gene matches: 13. In DNA, the CDR3 is TGTGCCAGCAGCACCGGGGTAGCGGGCCCAATCTACGAGCAGTACTTC. This gives the protein CASSTGVAGPIYEQYF.

The rearrangement uses TRBV7-2 and TRBJ2-3; D remains unclear. V was pared by 4 bases and J by 6 bases, with 14 bases between. The germline V gene has CDR1 SGHTA and CDR2 FQGNSA. The length of the CDR3 is 14 residues. The CDR3 DNA sequence: TGTGCCAGCAGCTCCAAAGACCATGTGGATACGCAGTATTTT. This gives the protein CASSSKDHVDTQYF.

The rearrangement joins TRBV12-3 or TRBV12-4 to TRBJ2-6; a possible D gene is TRBD2 (6 bases). V lost 3 bases and J lost 13, with 10 bases in between. This CDR3 is 12 amino acids long. In nucleotides, the CDR3 is TGTGCCAGCAGTTTGGACTACCGAGTCCTGACTTTC. Protein: CASSLDYRVLTF.

A remark on this clonotype: A read error likely explains this, since a far larger clone differs by one base. The chain uses TRBV15 and TRBJ2-5, with D uncertain. This CDR3 has 11 residues. V was trimmed by 5 bases and J by 1 base, leaving 2 bases between them. Per the germline V gene, CDR1 is LNHNV and CDR2 is YYDKDF (reference sequence). CDR3 sequence: CATSAQETQYF. Written as DNA, the CDR3 is TGTGCCACCAGCGCCCAAGAGACCCAGTACTTC.

This clonotype was detected only a few times. The V and J genes are TRBV6-6 and TRBJ2-7; D is ambiguous. CDR1 is MNHNY, CDR2 SVGAGI, per germline (reference sequence). V shed 2 bases and J shed 7 bases, with 12 bases lying between them. This CDR3 region has 13 residues. CDR3 in DNA: TGTGCCAGCAGTTACACGGGCCTGCTTGAGCAGTACTTC. Translation: CASSYTGLLEQYF.

This chain uses TRBV4-3 with TRBJ1-1; no firm D call. There are 13 residues in the CDR3. Trimming took off 1 base at V and 3 bases at J, with 6 bases between the two ends. The germline CDR1 and CDR2 sequences are LGHNA and YSLEER. The CDR3 sequence: CASSQAVDTEAFF. The DNA of the CDR3 is TGCGCCAGCAGCCAAGCAGTCGACACTGAAGCTTTCTTT.

This chain uses TRBV6-1 with TRBJ2-5, with 8 bases that match TRBD2. CDR1 and CDR2 (germline): MNHNS, SASEGT. Losses at the gene ends were 0 bases for V and 5 bases for J; bases not matched to a gene: 5. The CDR3 totals 15 residues. In DNA, the CDR3 is TGTGCCAGCAGTGAAGCGGGGACTAGAGGGGAGACCCAGTACTTC. As protein: CASSEAGTRGETQYF.

The chain carries TRBV20-1 and TRBJ1-2; unclear D gene. V lost 0 bases, J lost 7 bases, and 9 bases lay in between. This CDR3 is 12 amino acids long. Germline CDR1 reads DFQATT; CDR2 reads SNEGSKA (reference sequence). This CDR3 is CSARDPLRGYTF. Here the CDR3 DNA reads TGCAGTGCTAGAGATCCCCTCCGTGGCTACACCTTC.

This clonotype was recorded a few times. The chain employs TRBV2 and TRBJ2-5, with D perhaps TRBD2 (5 bases). The CDR3 contains 14 residues. V was clipped by 2 bases and J by 4 bases, with 11 bases between them. Germline CDR1 SNHLY, CDR2 FYNNEI. CDR3 bases: TGTGCCAGCAGTGAATATTTCGCGGGAGAGACCCAGTACTTC. This codes for CASSEYFAGETQYF.

The chain links TRBV3-1 to TRBJ2-5; D unclear. The length of the CDR3 is 14 residues. V lost 4 bases and J 3 bases, leaving 12 bases between the germline ends. The V gene's germline CDR1 is LGHDT and CDR2 YNNKEL (reference sequence). CDR3 coding DNA: TGTGCCAGCAGCCTCGGGCAGTCCAAAGAGACCCAGTACTTC. As protein: CASSLGQSKETQYF.

The chain joins TRBV4-1 to TRBJ1-1, with D possibly being TRBD1 (5 bases). From germline, CDR1 is MGHRA and CDR2 YSYEKL. This CDR3 has 12 residues. Trimming cost V 1 base and J 10 bases, with 10 bases left between them. This CDR3 reads CASSQGVRAAFF. The CDR3 bases are TGCGCCAGCAGCCAAGGGGTCAGGGCAGCTTTCTTT.

The V and J genes are TRBV4-1 and TRBJ1-3; D is possibly TRBD1 (5 bases). The germline gives CDR1 MGHRA, CDR2 YSYEKL. The CDR3 is 16 amino acids. V dropped 0 bases and J dropped 3 bases, with 12 bases sitting between them. DNA of the CDR3: TGCGCCAGCAGCCAAGAGGAGGAGGGGTTTGGAAACACCATATATTTT. Its translation is CASSQEEEGFGNTIYF.

A few counts support this clonotype. The chain's CDR3 is CASSQDRFIQPDYEGYTF. For the CDR3, the DNA is TGCGCCAGCAGCCAAGATCGCTTCATCCAACCCGATTATGAGGGCTACACCTTC. V and J are TRBV4-3 and TRBJ1-2, with D unclear. Germline V gene data show CDR1 as LGHNA and CDR2 as YSLEER. V was cut by 0 bases and J by 8 bases, with 25 bases left in between. This CDR3 is built from 18 residues.

J is TRBJ1-2 and V is TRBV6-5, with D maybe TRBD1 (6 bases). V dropped 1 base and J dropped 4 bases, with 10 bases sitting between them. This CDR3 has 14 residues. Germline V lookup: CDR1 MNHEY, CDR2 SVGAGI. CDR3 bases: TGTGCCAGCAGTTACTACGGGGGCCCCTATGGCTACACCTTC. Protein product: CASSYYGGPYGYTF.

This rearrangement joins TRBV5-1 to TRBJ1-4, with D perhaps TRBD1 (6 bases). Germline V gene data show CDR1 as SGHRS and CDR2 as YFSETQ. V was pared by 0 bases and J by 4 bases, with 10 bases between. CDR3 length: 15 amino acids. CDR3 sequence: CASSLEGTLNEKLFF. The CDR3 nucleotides read TGCGCCAGCAGCTTGGAGGGGACACTTAATGAAAAACTGTTTTTT.

V and J are TRBV7-9 and TRBJ2-3; 11 bases are a match to TRBD2. Trimming took 5 bases from V and 5 from J; bases not matched to a gene: 12. The CDR3 is 17 residues long. CDR1 is SEHNR, CDR2 FQNEAQ, per germline (reference sequence). The chain's CDR3 is CASSPWRLAGTGDTQYF. The CDR3 DNA reads TGTGCCAGCAGCCCGTGGAGACTAGCGGGAACGGGAGATACGCAGTATTTT.